These T cell receptor beta chains were read from a single sample in a study of blood T cells in healthy people across ages. TCRdb recomputed calls from the 5' RACE reads with MiXCR, one row per CDR3 protein. The table lists hundreds of thousands of distinct CDR3 sequences, about 53% of them singletons. Sequencing input: blood. These receptors came from a man between 60 and 70 years old in good health. Each CDR3 is given with its conserved first and last residue. Fields, in order: D gene, V gene, clone size, J gene, CDR3 DNA, CDR3 protein. D genes are given only for firm matches. Size is stated for part of the rows, as once, few or many counts, or as a class when the clone is expanded.

d_gene: TRBD1
v_gene: TRBV6-6
abundance: .
j_gene: TRBJ2-5
CDR3nt: TGTGCCAGCAGTTACACCGGACAGGGTTACAATGGGCAGTACTTC
CDR3aa: CASSYTGQGYNGQYF

d_gene: .
v_gene: TRBV7-2
abundance: .
j_gene: TRBJ1-1
CDR3nt: TGTGCCAGCAGCTGGGGACGGATTAACACTGAAGCTTTCTTT
CDR3aa: CASSWGRINTEAFF

d_gene: .
v_gene: TRBV10-3
abundance: .
j_gene: TRBJ2-1
CDR3nt: TGTGCCATCAGCCAAAATAGTGGAACTCCCTACAATGAGCAGTTCTTC
CDR3aa: CAISQNSGTPYNEQFF

d_gene: .
v_gene: TRBV6-4
abundance: .
j_gene: TRBJ2-1
CDR3nt: TGTGCCAGCAGCCGAAGTCAGGGTCTCGGCAATGAGCAGTTCTTC
CDR3aa: CASSRSQGLGNEQFF

d_gene: .
v_gene: TRBV20-1
abundance: few
j_gene: TRBJ2-5
CDR3nt: TGCAGTGCTAGAGGAAGGGGTGGGGCAGAGACCCAGTACTTC
CDR3aa: CSARGRGGAETQYF

d_gene: .
v_gene: TRBV7-2
abundance: .
j_gene: TRBJ2-6
CDR3nt: TGTGCCGGCAGCTTACTATGGGGGGCCAACGTCCTGACTTTC
CDR3aa: CAGSLLWGANVLTF

d_gene: TRBD2
v_gene: TRBV2
abundance: few
j_gene: TRBJ2-5
CDR3nt: TGTGCCAGCATCTCCATAGCGGGGGAAGAGACCCAGTACTTC
CDR3aa: CASISIAGEETQYF

d_gene: .
v_gene: TRBV12-3/TRBV12-4
abundance: .
j_gene: TRBJ1-1
CDR3nt: TGTGCCAGCAGAACGACGGGGAGGGGGAACACTGAAGCTTTCTTT
CDR3aa: CASRTTGRGNTEAFF

d_gene: TRBD2
v_gene: TRBV7-2
abundance: once
j_gene: TRBJ2-1
CDR3nt: TGTGTCAGCAGCGCTAGCGGGGGGTTCCCTAATGAGCAGTTCTTC
CDR3aa: CVSSASGGFPNEQFF

d_gene: .
v_gene: TRBV15
abundance: few
j_gene: TRBJ1-1
CDR3nt: TGTGCCACCGAGCAGACGGGGGTGAGGAACACTGAAGCTTTCTTT
CDR3aa: CATEQTGVRNTEAFF

d_gene: .
v_gene: TRBV10-3
abundance: few
j_gene: TRBJ2-7
CDR3nt: TGTGCCATCGGGAAAGGGGGGCTCTCCTACGAGCAGTACTTC
CDR3aa: CAIGKGGLSYEQYF

d_gene: .
v_gene: TRBV6-5
abundance: once
j_gene: TRBJ2-3
CDR3nt: TGTGCCAGCAGTTACGGGCGGGGTTGGCGGCATACGCAGTATTTT
CDR3aa: CASSYGRGWRHTQYF

d_gene: .
v_gene: TRBV3-1
abundance: .
j_gene: TRBJ2-5
CDR3nt: TGTGCCAGCAGCCCGCAGCCGGGACCCCTAAACACCCAAGAGACCCAGTACTTC
CDR3aa: CASSPQPGPLNTQETQYF

d_gene: TRBD2
v_gene: TRBV14
abundance: .
j_gene: TRBJ2-4
CDR3nt: TGTGCCAGCAGCCAAGCCCTTGCGGGAGTCGGAAACATTCAGTACTTC
CDR3aa: CASSQALAGVGNIQYF

d_gene: .
v_gene: TRBV5-1
abundance: .
j_gene: TRBJ2-1
CDR3nt: TGCGCCAGCAGCATCCAGACAGGCGACTCCTACAATGAGCAGTTCTTC
CDR3aa: CASSIQTGDSYNEQFF

d_gene: TRBD1
v_gene: TRBV3-1
abundance: .
j_gene: TRBJ2-6
CDR3nt: TGTGCCAGCAGCCGAGACAGGGCAGGGGGGGCCAACGTCCTGACTTTC
CDR3aa: CASSRDRAGGANVLTF

d_gene: TRBD1
v_gene: TRBV20-1
abundance: few
j_gene: TRBJ2-1
CDR3nt: TGCAGTGCTAGAGAGGAGACAGGGGGCAATGAGCAGTTCTTC
CDR3aa: CSAREETGGNEQFF

d_gene: TRBD1
v_gene: TRBV27
abundance: .
j_gene: TRBJ1-1
CDR3nt: TGTGCCAGCAGTTTATCGACAGGGGCTGTAATAAACACTGAAGCTTTCTTT
CDR3aa: CASSLSTGAVINTEAFF

d_gene: .
v_gene: TRBV6-5
abundance: .
j_gene: TRBJ2-1
CDR3nt: TGTGCCAGCAGTTACTTGGACAGTAGCTCCTACAATGAGCAGTTCTTC
CDR3aa: CASSYLDSSSYNEQFF

d_gene: .
v_gene: TRBV3-1
abundance: few
j_gene: TRBJ2-6
CDR3nt: TGTGCCAGCAGCCCTCACGGGTTGTCTGGGGCCAACGTCCTGACTTTC
CDR3aa: CASSPHGLSGANVLTF

d_gene: .
v_gene: TRBV6-1
abundance: .
j_gene: TRBJ2-5
CDR3nt: TGTACCAGCAGTGAAATGCGTGAGGGGGAGCAGTACTTC
CDR3aa: CTSSEMREGEQYF

d_gene: TRBD1
v_gene: TRBV19
abundance: .
j_gene: TRBJ2-5
CDR3nt: TGTGCCAGTAGTCATACCGGGACAGGGACGGAGACCCAGTACTTC
CDR3aa: CASSHTGTGTETQYF

d_gene: TRBD1
v_gene: TRBV6-1
abundance: .
j_gene: TRBJ1-1
CDR3nt: TGTGCCAGCAGTGAATCCGTCAGGGGGAGGGATGAAGCTTTCTTT
CDR3aa: CASSESVRGRDEAFF

d_gene: .
v_gene: TRBV6-6
abundance: .
j_gene: TRBJ2-7
CDR3nt: TGTGCCAGCAGTTCCCGACAGACAGCCCAGTACTTC
CDR3aa: CASSSRQTAQYF

d_gene: .
v_gene: TRBV11-2
abundance: .
j_gene: TRBJ2-2
CDR3nt: TGTGCCAGCAGCTTAAATCCCTCCGGCACCGGGGAGCTGTTTTTT
CDR3aa: CASSLNPSGTGELFF

d_gene: .
v_gene: TRBV20-1
abundance: .
j_gene: TRBJ2-1
CDR3nt: TGCAGTGCTGCGAGAACAGGGTTCCACTACAATGAGCAGTTCTTC
CDR3aa: CSAARTGFHYNEQFF

d_gene: .
v_gene: TRBV6-5
abundance: .
j_gene: TRBJ2-3
CDR3nt: TGTGCCAGCAGTCGGTTCTCTCCTAGCACAGATACGCAGTATTTT
CDR3aa: CASSRFSPSTDTQYF

d_gene: .
v_gene: TRBV27
abundance: .
j_gene: TRBJ2-1
CDR3nt: TGTGCCAGCAGTTTTAAGCTAGACCCTGGGGATGAGCAGTTCTTC
CDR3aa: CASSFKLDPGDEQFF

d_gene: TRBD1
v_gene: TRBV5-1
abundance: .
j_gene: TRBJ1-5
CDR3nt: TGCGCCAGCAGCTTCCGAGACAGGGACCTGCGGCAGCCCCAGCATTTT
CDR3aa: CASSFRDRDLRQPQHF

d_gene: TRBD2
v_gene: TRBV2
abundance: .
j_gene: TRBJ2-1
CDR3nt: TGTGCCAGCAGTGAACAGGCGGGGGGAATCTACAATGAGCAGTTCTTC
CDR3aa: CASSEQAGGIYNEQFF

d_gene: TRBD1
v_gene: TRBV6-5
abundance: few
j_gene: TRBJ1-5
CDR3nt: TGTGCCTGCAGCCGGACAGGGGGCAATCAGCCCCAGCATTTT
CDR3aa: CACSRTGGNQPQHF

d_gene: .
v_gene: TRBV10-3
abundance: .
j_gene: TRBJ2-6
CDR3nt: TGTGCCATCAGTGTTGGGTTTTCTAGCTCTGGGGCCAACGTCCTGACTTTC
CDR3aa: CAISVGFSSSGANVLTF

d_gene: .
v_gene: TRBV7-8
abundance: .
j_gene: TRBJ2-1
CDR3nt: TGTGCCAGCAGCTTAGCATCCTATGAGCAGTTCTTC
CDR3aa: CASSLASYEQFF

d_gene: .
v_gene: TRBV5-5
abundance: .
j_gene: TRBJ2-3
CDR3nt: TGTGCCAGCAGCACTGGACAGTTTCCTAGCACAGATACGCAGTATTTT
CDR3aa: CASSTGQFPSTDTQYF

d_gene: .
v_gene: TRBV5-8
abundance: .
j_gene: TRBJ1-2
CDR3nt: TGTGCCAGCAGCTTGTTAGGGGACTATGGCTACACCTTC
CDR3aa: CASSLLGDYGYTF

d_gene: TRBD1
v_gene: TRBV20-1
abundance: .
j_gene: TRBJ2-6
CDR3nt: TGCAGTGCTAACACGCGCCCGACAGGGTCTGGGGCCAACGTCCTGACTTTC
CDR3aa: CSANTRPTGSGANVLTF

d_gene: .
v_gene: TRBV5-1
abundance: .
j_gene: TRBJ1-1
CDR3nt: TGCGCCAGCAGCTTGAGGGGGAGCCCTATGAACACTGAAGCTTTCTTT
CDR3aa: CASSLRGSPMNTEAFF

d_gene: TRBD2
v_gene: TRBV20-1
abundance: few
j_gene: TRBJ2-5
CDR3nt: TGCAGTGCTCAGGCGGGGGGAAATTCGGAGACCCAGTACTTC
CDR3aa: CSAQAGGNSETQYF

d_gene: .
v_gene: TRBV20-1
abundance: .
j_gene: TRBJ2-5
CDR3nt: TGCAGTGCATCCACTCAAACAGGGCGCCAAGAGACCCAGTACTTC
CDR3aa: CSASTQTGRQETQYF

d_gene: .
v_gene: TRBV6-2/TRBV6-3
abundance: few
j_gene: TRBJ2-6
CDR3nt: TGTGCCAGCAGTTACTCGAACAGGGCGTCCGGGGCCAACGTCCTGACTTTC
CDR3aa: CASSYSNRASGANVLTF

d_gene: .
v_gene: TRBV6-5
abundance: many
j_gene: TRBJ2-6
CDR3nt: TGTGCCAGCACTCCGGAGGGCACTGGGGCCAACGTCCTGACTTTC
CDR3aa: CASTPEGTGANVLTF

d_gene: .
v_gene: TRBV21-1
abundance: .
j_gene: TRBJ2-7
CDR3nt: TGTGCCAGCAGGGTGACGGCCCCCTACGAGCAGTACTTC
CDR3aa: CASRVTAPYEQYF

d_gene: .
v_gene: TRBV5-8
abundance: .
j_gene: TRBJ2-1
CDR3nt: TGTGCCAGCAGCTTAGCCCTAGCGCGGTCCTACAATGAGCAGTTCTTC
CDR3aa: CASSLALARSYNEQFF

d_gene: TRBD1
v_gene: TRBV28
abundance: few
j_gene: TRBJ2-7
CDR3nt: TGTGCCGGGCACCCCGGGACAGGGGTTTACTACGAGCAGTACTTC
CDR3aa: CAGHPGTGVYYEQYF

d_gene: .
v_gene: TRBV6-5
abundance: .
j_gene: TRBJ1-2
CDR3nt: TGTGCCAGCAGTTACAGTCCGGACGGATTGGGGGGCTACACCTTC
CDR3aa: CASSYSPDGLGGYTF

d_gene: TRBD2
v_gene: TRBV6-1
abundance: .
j_gene: TRBJ2-5
CDR3nt: TGTGCCAGTAATCCGGGACTAGCCCAAGAGACCCAGTACTTC
CDR3aa: CASNPGLAQETQYF

d_gene: TRBD1
v_gene: TRBV14
abundance: few
j_gene: TRBJ1-1
CDR3nt: TGTGCCAGCAGCGTTCGCAGGGGGCGCGGCACTGAAGCTTTCTTT
CDR3aa: CASSVRRGRGTEAFF

d_gene: .
v_gene: TRBV29-1
abundance: few
j_gene: TRBJ1-2
CDR3nt: TGCAGCGTGTTAAATGTCGACTATGGCTACACCTTC
CDR3aa: CSVLNVDYGYTF

d_gene: TRBD2
v_gene: TRBV5-1
abundance: .
j_gene: TRBJ2-3
CDR3nt: TGCGCCAGCAGCCTTCCCGGGGGGTCAGATACGCAGTATTTT
CDR3aa: CASSLPGGSDTQYF

d_gene: .
v_gene: TRBV24-1
abundance: .
j_gene: TRBJ2-4
CDR3nt: TGTGCCACCAGTGATAGCGGCGGAACCTTGGCCAAAAACATTCAGTACTTC
CDR3aa: CATSDSGGTLAKNIQYF

d_gene: TRBD1
v_gene: TRBV3-1
abundance: .
j_gene: TRBJ2-7
CDR3nt: TGTGCCAGCAGCCACGGGACAGGGCCCTACGAGCAGTACTTC
CDR3aa: CASSHGTGPYEQYF